This paragraph covers one T cell receptor (beta chain) sequence. This clonotype was detected many times. Its antigen is unknown. No base qualities exist here, and no much larger clone lies one base off it. TCR beta VDJ combination and CDR3 sequence profiling used genomic DNA as the template. An Illumina HiSeq 2000 was the platform used for TCR repertoire sequencing. On the authors' methods: TRBV/TRBJ rearrangement plots, CDR3 size and DJ length profiles, and Simpson's diversity index were used to assess repertoires. The immunodominant clone was defined as the most abundant DNA sequence in deep sequencing data. CDR3 amino acid sequences were checked for sharing between subjects and were compared against published repertoires and the VDJdb database. The raw public reads went through TCRdb reprocessing: fastp at Q25, MiXCR clone calling, in-frame beta chains kept. Rows matching on CDR3 protein sequence are summarized as one entry with the most common DNA and genes. V and J calls and clone size were set by TCRdb, not the authors. The sample table contains about 160,000 distinct CDR3 sequences; only one count was recorded for less than 50% of them. The top ten constitute over 25% of the sample.

The CDR3 runs 16 residues from the cysteine to the phenylalanine. This entry keeps only the CDR3 DNA: 48 bases, framed from base 1. Per the germline V gene (reference sequence), DFQATT is the CDR1 and SNEGSKA is the CDR2. V and J lose 1 base and 6 bases, and a span of 21 bases separates them. Flow cytometry had shown CD8+CD57+ cell expansion in the patients selected for sequencing. All patients had severe acquired aplastic anemia diagnosed by International Study of Aplastic Anemia and Agranulocytosis and Camitta criteria. No patient had received any therapy when blood was sampled. TCR repertoires of sorted CD4+ and CD8+ blood T cells from severe aplastic anemia patients and healthy subjects were deep-sequenced in the study. In the USA, patient enrollment took place under clinicaltrials.gov protocols 00001620, 01623167, 00001397, 00071045, 00081523 and 00961064. Ficoll-Paque density gradient centrifugation was used to isolate peripheral blood mononuclear cells. Before DNA extraction, CD4+ and CD8+ T cells were sorted by FACS or by magnetic beads.

The record originates from a study of CD8+CD57+ T cells in acquired aplastic anemia (dated by TCRdb to 2017 to 2018). Describing the broader study: DNA extracted from sorted CD4+ and CD8+ cells had a mean of about 3.3 ug, with a range of roughly 0.17 to 27.4 ug. CD8+CD57+ expansion was defined as a frequency above the mean frequency observed in healthy subjects. Beyond this particular receptor, the publication reports: CD8+ Simpson's diversity did not differ significantly between patients and healthy controls (P=0.060). Twenty-nine CD8+ CDR3 sequences were found in both patients and controls but appeared to be highly expressed in patients and within the immunodominant clones of the patients.

Input material: sorted CD4+, CD8+, or CD8+CD57+ T cells (not recorded which) from PBMCs. Here the chain combines TRBV20-1 and TRBJ1-1; there is no confident call for the D gene. The origin of this receptor is a human donor with aplastic anemia. The nucleotide sequence is given as TGCAGTGCTAGAGTACGCCCGGGCCCCATCCCGTCTGAAGCTTTCTTT. Its protein reads: CSARVRPGPIPSEAFF.